Each of the 20 T cell receptor beta chains below was sequenced from the same sample in a study of T-cell reconstitution after alpha-beta-depleted transplantation in children. The library targeted TCRbeta and was prepared with unique molecular identifiers. TCRdb reanalysed the PCR reads using MiXCR and keeps one entry per CDR3 protein. Of fewer than 700,000 distinct CDR3 sequences listed, around 13% are singletons. This specimen was PBMCs, mostly from graft donor cells, taken 360 days after TCRalphabeta/CD19-depleted stem cell transplant. These receptors were taken from a male patient between 10 and 17 years old who had a stem cell transplant for acute myeloid leukemia, so the T cells may come from the graft donor.

The chain joins TRBV18 to TRBJ1-5; D unclear. With 4 bases removed from V and 0 bases from J, the gap between germline ends came to 13 bases. The germline CDR1 and CDR2 sequences are KGHSH and LQKENI. The CDR3 has 16 residues. The CDR3 DNA follows: TGTGCCAGCTCACAAAAAAGACAAGTTAGCAATCAGCCCCAGCATTTT. Translation gives CASSQKRQVSNQPQHF.

This clonotype has just a few counts. The chain carries TRBV20-1 and TRBJ1-5; possibly TRBD1 for D (5 bases). The CDR3 contains 14 residues. The V and J ends lost 0 bases and 4 bases respectively, with 10 bases between them. The germline V gene encodes CDR1 DFQATT and CDR2 SNEGSKA (reference sequence). This CDR3 reads CSARETWGNQPQHF. The CDR3 DNA reads TGCAGTGCTAGAGAGACTTGGGGGAATCAGCCCCAGCATTTT.

The chain joins TRBV7-2 to TRBJ2-5, with D tentatively TRBD1 or TRBD2 (5 bases each). The V gene lost 2 bases and the J gene lost 7 bases, with 17 bases spanning the gap. Germline values: CDR1 SGHTA, CDR2 FQGNSA. The CDR3 spans 15 residues. The CDR3 sequence: CASSLMVGPHGTQYF. The CDR3 nucleotides are TGTGCCAGCAGCTTAATGGTGGGACCACACGGGACCCAGTACTTC.

This clonotype was counted a few times. The chain combines TRBV20-1 with TRBJ2-7; D is possibly TRBD1 (6 bases). In germline, CDR1 is DFQATT, CDR2 SNEGSKA (reference sequence). The length of the CDR3 is 13 residues. Trimming removed 4 bases at V and 0 bases at J, with 10 bases between. The CDR3 region is CSANRVVSYEQYF. DNA for the CDR3: TGCAGTGCTAACAGGGTCGTCTCCTACGAGCAGTACTTC.

This clonotype was recorded a few times. V and J are TRBV28 and TRBJ2-7; 8 bases match TRBD1. This CDR3 region has 14 residues. CDR1 MDHEN and CDR2 SYDVKM come from the germline V gene. V shed 5 bases, J shed 6 bases, and the junction held 9 bases outside the gene matches. The CDR3 region is CASSLRDRTGEQYF. Here the CDR3 DNA reads TGTGCCAGCAGTCTCCGGGACAGGACGGGCGAGCAGTACTTC.

This clonotype was seen more than once but under ten times. The V call is TRBV6-5, the J call TRBJ2-7, with D unresolved. This CDR3 contains 14 residues. From germline, CDR1 is MNHEY and CDR2 SVGAGI. Trimming left V 8 bases short and J 2 bases short, with 16 bases between. The CDR3 region has the DNA TGTGCCAGCCGGTCCCGGAGAGAAGCCTACGAGCAGTACTTC. It specifies CASRSRREAYEQYF.

This clonotype was detected only a few times. This chain links TRBV5-1 with TRBJ2-1, with 8 bases identical to TRBD1. Germline CDR1 and CDR2: SGHRS and YFSETQ. Unmatched junction bases numbered 2, after V lost 3 bases and J lost 0 bases. The CDR3 consists of 15 residues. The CDR3 DNA is TGCGCCAGCAGCTCCGGACAGGGCTCCTACAATGAGCAGTTCTTC. It is translated as CASSSGQGSYNEQFF.

This clonotype was counted only a few times. This CDR3 reads CASQSWTGSYNEQFF. In DNA, the CDR3 is TGTGCCTCTCAATCCTGGACAGGGTCCTACAATGAGCAGTTCTTC. V and J are TRBV28 and TRBJ2-1; 8 bases align to TRBD1. This CDR3 region has 15 residues. Germline trimming cut 11 bases from V and 1 base from J; bases unmatched to any gene: 10. Germline CDR1 and CDR2: MDHEN and SYDVKM.

This clonotype was recorded a few times. The chain couples TRBV7-2 to TRBJ2-1; 10 nucleotides line up with TRBD2. CDR1 and CDR2 from the germline V gene are SGHTA and FQGNSA. V was clipped by 1 base and J by 9 bases; unmatched bases: 9. The CDR3 is made up of 16 amino acids. This CDR3 reads CASSLESGRALAEQFF. The CDR3 nucleotides are TGTGCCAGCAGCTTAGAGAGCGGGAGGGCCTTGGCTGAGCAGTTCTTC.

The chain employs TRBV29-1 and TRBJ2-1; possible D gene TRBD2, 5 bases. V lost 4 bases to trimming and J lost 5 bases, with 12 bases between them. CDR3 length: 13 amino acids. Per germline, CDR1 SQVTM and CDR2 ANQGSEA. This chain's CDR3 is CSVAHLLDNEQFF. The CDR3 DNA is TGCAGCGTTGCCCACTTACTAGACAATGAGCAGTTCTTC.

This clonotype was observed a few times. CDR3 loop: CASSLVSGQGVYEQYF. The CDR3 DNA reads as TGCGCCAGCAGCTTGGTATCTGGACAGGGTGTCTACGAGCAGTACTTC. The chain is built from TRBV5-1 and TRBJ2-7; TRBD1 aligns across 8 bases. CDR1 is SGHRS and CDR2 is YFSETQ in the germline V gene. The CDR3 contains 16 residues. The junction had 8 bases not matched to a gene; V was cut back by 0 bases and J by 3 bases.

This clonotype was detected only a few times. This rearrangement joins TRBV2 to TRBJ2-1; 9 bases agree with TRBD2. The CDR3 covers 14 residues. Germline V lookup: CDR1 SNHLY, CDR2 FYNNEI. V gave up 10 bases and J gave up 5 bases; unmatched junction bases: 9. This CDR3 reads CATFSGRVNNEQFF. The CDR3 DNA follows: TGTGCCACCTTTAGCGGGAGAGTCAACAATGAGCAGTTCTTC. The whole variable domain, remainder taken from reference TRBV2 and TRBJ2-1, is EPEVTQTPSHQVTQMGQEVILRCVPISNHLYFYWYRQILGQKVEFLVSFYNNEISEKSEIFDDQFSVERPDGSNFTLKIRSTKLEDSAMYFCATFSGRVNNEQFFGPGTRLTVL.

This chain links TRBV7-8 with TRBJ2-7; D may match TRBD1 or TRBD2 (5 bases each). Germline CDR1 is SGHVS and CDR2 is FQNEAQ. Trimming took off 6 bases at V and 1 base at J, with 13 bases between the two ends. The CDR3 has 14 amino acids. The CDR3 sequence: CASRFRGGSYEQYF. CDR3 DNA: TGTGCCAGCAGGTTTAGGGGCGGGTCCTACGAGCAGTACTTC.

This clonotype was detected many times. This sequence joins TRBV9 and TRBJ2-2; the D call may be TRBD1 or TRBD2 (6 bases each). Trimming left V 0 bases short and J 4 bases short, with 13 bases between. In germline, CDR1 is SGDLS, CDR2 YYNGEE. The CDR3 spans 16 residues. CDR3 loop: CASSVDPGAVTGELFF. The CDR3 DNA follows: TGTGCCAGCAGCGTAGATCCGGGGGCGGTCACCGGGGAGCTGTTTTTT.

This chain uses TRBV6-1 with TRBJ2-7; 7 nucleotides line up with TRBD1. This CDR3 contains 15 residues. CDR1 and CDR2 from the germline V gene are MNHNS and SASEGT. The V and J ends lost 6 bases and 1 base, in that order; junction bases with no gene match: 9. The CDR3 coding sequence is TGTGCCAGCAGGGTGACGACAGGGAATTCCTACGAGCAGTACTTC. Protein: CASRVTTGNSYEQYF.

Concerning this clonotype: One end of the junction is discordant with germline, which a read error may explain. The chain is built from TRBV28 and TRBJ2-7; 9 nucleotides align to TRBD1. Germline V gene sequence: CDR1 MDHEN, CDR2 SYDVKM. The CDR3 totals 15 residues. The CDR3, as DNA: TGTGCCAGCAGTTCGGCTCAGGGACAGGGACACGAGGAGTACTTC. The encoded protein is CASSSAQGQGHEEYF.

This clonotype has a handful of counts. The rearrangement uses TRBV7-9 and TRBJ2-2, with TRBD1 identical over 8 bases. Germline V CDR1 and CDR2: SEHNR, FQNEAQ (reference sequence). The V gene end was trimmed by 3 bases and the J gene end by 7 bases; junction bases not matched to a gene: 4. CDR3 size: 14 residues. For the CDR3, the DNA is TGTGCCAGCAGCTTGGACAGGGTGGTCGGGGAGCTGTTTTTT. It encodes CASSLDRVVGELFF.

The chain carries TRBV7-9 and TRBJ2-6; the D gene is possibly TRBD1 (6 bases). Trimming took 5 bases from V and 3 from J, leaving 11 bases between them. CDR1 and CDR2 (germline): SEHNR, FQNEAQ (reference sequence). CDR3 size: 15 residues. Here the CDR3 DNA reads TGTGCCAGCAGCCCAACAGGGTATGGGGCCAACGTCCTGACTTTC. Its translation: CASSPTGYGANVLTF.

In this sample, this clonotype turned up a few times. The rearrangement uses TRBV4-3 and TRBJ2-7; TRBD2 agrees at 11 bases. CDR3 size: 15 residues. In germline, CDR1 is LGHNA, CDR2 YSLEER. The V segment lost 1 base and the J segment 4 bases; nucleotides outside the gene matches: 3. The CDR3 loop is CASSQGGTSGYEQYF. As DNA, the CDR3 is TGCGCCAGCAGCCAAGGGGGGACTAGCGGTTACGAGCAGTACTTC.

This clonotype was recorded at least ten times. Mismatch with germline at one junction end may stem from a read error. This sequence joins TRBV7-7 and TRBJ2-1; D possibly corresponds to TRBD2 (5 bases). CDR3 length: 16 residues. Germline V gene data show CDR1 as SSHAT and CDR2 as FNYEAQ (reference sequence). The CDR3 coding sequence is TGTGCTAGCAGCTTAGGAGAAGGCCCTCCGGGGAATGAGCAGTTCTTC. Its translation is CASSLGEGPPGNEQFF.